This T cell receptor beta chain was documented in a study of T cell changes during pregnancy in multiple sclerosis (dated by TCRdb to the late 2010s). At the level of the whole study: Changes in the T cell repertoire over the course of pregnancy were examined in this study in women with multiple sclerosis.

As regards this clone: The antigen it binds to is not known. No clone much larger than this one lies a single base away; base qualities are absent.

Library creation used the immunoSEQ multiplex PCR assay. Entries here come from immuneACCESS through TCRdb and include only in-frame sequences with V and J called. Some clones fail to appear in such tables; in the studies checked, an unresolved V gene covers under half of the shortfall, and the cause of the remainder is unknown. This sample holds just over 35,000 clones; about nine tenths were observed only once. 0.75% to 0.95% of the sample is in the top ten clones. This sequence was found in a female donor in good health, enrolled as a control in a pregnancy study. This specimen was CD4+ T cells from peripheral blood mononuclear cells, taken after pregnancy.

The CDR3 reads CATSILAAGELFF. The DNA reads TGTGCCACCAGCATTCTTGCGGCCGGGGAGCTGTTTTTT. Recombination joined TRBV15 with TRBJ2-2, with the D gene too uncertain to name. As encoded in the germline V gene (reference sequence), CDR1 is LNHNV while CDR2 is YYDKDF. From the cysteine through the phenylalanine, the CDR3 covers 13 amino acids. Only the CDR3 DNA stays, 39 bases, in frame from base 1. Relative to germline, V is 4 bases shorter and J is 6 bases shorter, with 9 bases between their ends.